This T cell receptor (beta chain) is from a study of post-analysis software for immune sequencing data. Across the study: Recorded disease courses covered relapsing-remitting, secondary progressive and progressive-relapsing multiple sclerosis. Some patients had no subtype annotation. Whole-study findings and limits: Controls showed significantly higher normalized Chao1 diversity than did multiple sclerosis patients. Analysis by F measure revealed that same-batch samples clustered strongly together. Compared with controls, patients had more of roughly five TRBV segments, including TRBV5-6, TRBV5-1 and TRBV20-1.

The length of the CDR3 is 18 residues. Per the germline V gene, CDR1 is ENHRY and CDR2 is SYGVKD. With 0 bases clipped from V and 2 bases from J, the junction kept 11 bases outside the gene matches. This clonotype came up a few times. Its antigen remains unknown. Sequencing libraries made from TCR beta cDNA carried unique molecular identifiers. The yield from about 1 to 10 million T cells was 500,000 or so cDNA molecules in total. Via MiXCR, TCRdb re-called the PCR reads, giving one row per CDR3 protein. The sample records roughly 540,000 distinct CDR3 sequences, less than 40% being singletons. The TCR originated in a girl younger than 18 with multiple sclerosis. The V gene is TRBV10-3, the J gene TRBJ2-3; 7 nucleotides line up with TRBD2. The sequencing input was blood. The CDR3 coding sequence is TGTGCCATCAGTGAGTCGAACCTGGGCGGGGGTACCACAGATACGCAGTATTTT. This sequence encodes CAISESNLGGGTTDTQYF.